This TCR beta chain originates from a study of T-cell reconstitution after alpha-beta-depleted transplantation in children. The TCRbeta library was prepared with unique molecular identifiers. Using its own MiXCR run on the PCR reads, TCRdb lists one record per CDR3 protein. The profile shows nearly 400,000 distinct CDR3 sequences, roughly 22% of them singletons. Deletions cut 2 bases from V and 0 bases from J, with 11 bases between. This CDR3 is 15 amino acids long. The V gene's germline CDR1 is SQVTM and CDR2 ANQGSEA. The sequencing used PBMCs from the stem cell graft donor, collected from the stem cell graft. The genes are TRBV29-1 and TRBJ2-4; maybe TRBD2 (5 bases). The TCR comes from a human donor who donated a stem cell graft to a child with acute myeloid leukemia. The CDR3 spells CSVEMVARAKNIQYF. The CDR3 DNA is TGCAGCGTTGAAATGGTAGCGCGAGCCAAAAACATTCAGTACTTC.